A selection of T cell receptor beta chains follows, all from one sample in a study of cytotoxic CD8 clonotypes in ibrutinib-treated CLL. Data came from immunoSEQ multiplex PCR; TCRdb stores just in-frame clones and leaves some out. The table shows around 21,000 clones, with roughly 70% occurring only once. Specimen: PBMCs, collected before ibrutinib treatment. These receptors all come from a human donor with chronic lymphocytic leukemia. The CDR3 runs from the conserved cysteine through the conserved F or W. D genes are given only for firm matches. Only some rows state a clone size, as once, few, many or a class for expanded clones.

CDR3 DNA: TGCGCCAGCAGCTTGGCGCCACAGGGGTCGGCCGGGGAGCTGTTTTTT
CDR3 protein: CASSLAPQGSAGELFF
D gene: TRBD1
V gene: TRBV5-1
clone size: NA
J gene: TRBJ2-2

CDR3 DNA: TGTGCCAGCTCACCAGACGGCAATCAGCCCCAGCATTTT
CDR3 protein: CASSPDGNQPQHF
D gene: NA
V gene: TRBV18
clone size: NA
J gene: TRBJ1-5

CDR3 DNA: TGTGCCAGCAGTGAATGGGCGGGGTACCAAGAGACCCAGTACTTC
CDR3 protein: CASSEWAGYQETQYF
D gene: NA
V gene: TRBV25-1
clone size: NA
J gene: TRBJ2-5

CDR3 DNA: TGTGCCAGCTCACCATCGACAGGGACTGAAGCTTTCTTT
CDR3 protein: CASSPSTGTEAFF
D gene: TRBD1
V gene: TRBV18
clone size: few
J gene: TRBJ1-1

CDR3 DNA: TGTGCCAGCAGCTGGGGAGCAGGAGGCTCTGGAAACACCATATATTTT
CDR3 protein: CASSWGAGGSGNTIYF
D gene: NA
V gene: TRBV5-5
clone size: NA
J gene: TRBJ1-3

CDR3 DNA: TGTGCCAGCAGTTACTCGGAGGTCACAGATACGCAGTATTTT
CDR3 protein: CASSYSEVTDTQYF
D gene: NA
V gene: TRBV6-5
clone size: once
J gene: TRBJ2-3

CDR3 DNA: TGTGCCGCAGCGGGTCAGGGGACCTCGGGCACTGAAGCTTTCTTT
CDR3 protein: CAAAGQGTSGTEAFF
D gene: NA
V gene: TRBV6-6
clone size: NA
J gene: TRBJ1-1

CDR3 DNA: TGCGCCAGCAGCCCCAACGCGGCAGTCACTAACACTGAAGCTTTCTTT
CDR3 protein: CASSPNAAVTNTEAFF
D gene: NA
V gene: TRBV5-1
clone size: NA
J gene: TRBJ1-1

CDR3 DNA: TGTGCCAGCTCACCACCGGCAGGCCAAGAGACCCAGTACTTC
CDR3 protein: CASSPPAGQETQYF
D gene: NA
V gene: TRBV18
clone size: NA
J gene: TRBJ2-5

CDR3 DNA: TGCGCCAGCAGCCCAGGCTCGGGACAGTTATTTGGGCCTGGGAGGGAGCAGTACTTC
CDR3 protein: CASSPGSGQLFGPGREQYF
D gene: NA
V gene: TRBV5-1
clone size: NA
J gene: TRBJ2-7

CDR3 DNA: TGTGCCAGCAGCCAAGCCGGGAACACTGAAGCTTTCTTT
CDR3 protein: CASSQAGNTEAFF
D gene: NA
V gene: TRBV7-3
clone size: NA
J gene: TRBJ1-1

CDR3 DNA: TGTGCCAGCAGCGACCGGGACAGCCGATACAATGAGCAGTTCTTC
CDR3 protein: CASSDRDSRYNEQFF
D gene: TRBD1
V gene: TRBV2
clone size: NA
J gene: TRBJ2-1

CDR3 DNA: TGCGCCAGCAGCTTGTTGGCGGGGAACGATGGCTACACCTTC
CDR3 protein: CASSLLAGNDGYTF
D gene: NA
V gene: TRBV5-1
clone size: few
J gene: TRBJ1-2

CDR3 DNA: TGTGCCAGTTCAGGGTCCGGGACAGGGGTCTACGAGCAGTACTTC
CDR3 protein: CASSGSGTGVYEQYF
D gene: TRBD1
V gene: TRBV2
clone size: once
J gene: TRBJ2-7

CDR3 DNA: TGTGCCAGCAGTGAAGATTGGTATTGGCGGGAGAAGCATACGCAGTATTTT
CDR3 protein: CASSEDWYWREKHTQYF
D gene: TRBD2
V gene: TRBV6-1
clone size: NA
J gene: TRBJ2-3

CDR3 DNA: TGCGCCAGCAGTGAGTCGGGCCGCACTGAAGCTTTCTTT
CDR3 protein: CASSESGRTEAFF
D gene: NA
V gene: TRBV10-1
clone size: few
J gene: TRBJ1-1

CDR3 DNA: TGTGCCTGGGGCCGGGACATAGCAGCAGAGACCCAGTACTTC
CDR3 protein: CAWGRDIAAETQYF
D gene: NA
V gene: TRBV30
clone size: NA
J gene: TRBJ2-5

CDR3 DNA: TGTGCCAGCAGCCAAGAAGGACGGGGGTTAGAGGGCTACACCTTC
CDR3 protein: CASSQEGRGLEGYTF
D gene: NA
V gene: TRBV4-2
clone size: NA
J gene: TRBJ1-2

CDR3 DNA: TGTGCCAGCAGTTTTTGGGGGGCTGATCAGCCCCAGCATTTT
CDR3 protein: CASSFWGADQPQHF
D gene: NA
V gene: TRBV28
clone size: NA
J gene: TRBJ1-5

CDR3 DNA: TGCAGCGTTGCAACAGCCCGCTCCTACGAGCAGTACTTC
CDR3 protein: CSVATARSYEQYF
D gene: NA
V gene: TRBV29-1
clone size: NA
J gene: TRBJ2-7

CDR3 DNA: TGTGCCAGCAGCCCGAGTCAGGGCTACGAGCAGTACTTC
CDR3 protein: CASSPSQGYEQYF
D gene: NA
V gene: TRBV9
clone size: NA
J gene: TRBJ2-7

CDR3 DNA: TGTGCCAGCAGCTTAACGCCAGGGAATGAGCAGTTCTTC
CDR3 protein: CASSLTPGNEQFF
D gene: NA
V gene: TRBV7-3
clone size: NA
J gene: TRBJ2-1

CDR3 DNA: TGTGCAGCAGTCCGTAGCGGGAATTCCCAAGAGACCCAGTACTTC
CDR3 protein: CAAVRSGNSQETQYF
D gene: TRBD2
V gene: TRBV28
clone size: NA
J gene: TRBJ2-5

CDR3 DNA: TGTGCCAGCAGCGTAGAAAGGGCCGACTCTGGAAACACCATATATTTT
CDR3 protein: CASSVERADSGNTIYF
D gene: NA
V gene: TRBV9
clone size: NA
J gene: TRBJ1-3

CDR3 DNA: TGTGCCAGCAGCCCGACTAGCCCTATTGCTACGCAGTATTTT
CDR3 protein: CASSPTSPIATQYF
D gene: TRBD2
V gene: TRBV5-4
clone size: few
J gene: TRBJ2-3

CDR3 DNA: TGTGCCAGCAGCCGGGACACCCTCTCCTACGAGCAGTACTTC
CDR3 protein: CASSRDTLSYEQYF
D gene: NA
V gene: TRBV7-2
clone size: NA
J gene: TRBJ2-7

CDR3 DNA: TGTGCCAGCAGTTATGGGAGGGGCTACGAGCAGTACTTC
CDR3 protein: CASSYGRGYEQYF
D gene: TRBD2
V gene: TRBV27
clone size: once
J gene: TRBJ2-7

CDR3 DNA: TGTGCCAGCACGGACGGGGGGGGCTCTAACTATGGCTACACCTTC
CDR3 protein: CASTDGGGSNYGYTF
D gene: NA
V gene: TRBV7-8
clone size: once
J gene: TRBJ1-2

CDR3 DNA: TGTGCCACCAGCAGAGATCAGGGCAGCGGGTTGTTTTTT
CDR3 protein: CATSRDQGSGLFF
D gene: NA
V gene: TRBV15
clone size: NA
J gene: TRBJ2-2

CDR3 DNA: TGTGCCAGCAGTCACCACGGCCCCCCTGATGGGGCTTTCTTT
CDR3 protein: CASSHHGPPDGAFF
D gene: NA
V gene: TRBV6-5
clone size: NA
J gene: TRBJ1-1

CDR3 DNA: TGTGCCAGCAGTTGTACCGGGGCCCCGGAAGCTACTGGGGCCAACGTCCTGACTTTC
CDR3 protein: CASSCTGAPEATGANVLTF
D gene: NA
V gene: TRBV6-7
clone size: NA
J gene: TRBJ2-6

CDR3 DNA: TGCGCCAGCAGCCCCGGACTAGCGGGACAGGGGAACTTC
CDR3 protein: CASSPGLAGQGNF
D gene: TRBD2
V gene: TRBV5-1
clone size: NA
J gene: TRBJ2-7

CDR3 DNA: TGTGCCAGTAGTATAGGGGATCTGAGGTACTCCTATGGCTACACCTTC
CDR3 protein: CASSIGDLRYSYGYTF
D gene: NA
V gene: TRBV19
clone size: once
J gene: TRBJ1-2

CDR3 DNA: TGTGCCTGGAGTCAGGGTATCAGTCTTGGGGGTGAGCAGTTCTTC
CDR3 protein: CAWSQGISLGGEQFF
D gene: NA
V gene: TRBV30
clone size: NA
J gene: TRBJ2-1

CDR3 DNA: TGTGCCAGCAGCCGCTTTGGTGAGCAGTTCTTC
CDR3 protein: CASSRFGEQFF
D gene: NA
V gene: TRBV28
clone size: NA
J gene: TRBJ2-1

CDR3 DNA: TGTGCCAGCAGTTTACAACAGGGCGGCACAGATACGCAGTATTTT
CDR3 protein: CASSLQQGGTDTQYF
D gene: NA
V gene: TRBV27
clone size: NA
J gene: TRBJ2-3

CDR3 DNA: TGTGCCAGCGAAGGACTAGCGGGGGGAGACCGTAGGGATGAGCAGTTCTTC
CDR3 protein: CASEGLAGGDRRDEQFF
D gene: TRBD2
V gene: TRBV28
clone size: once
J gene: TRBJ2-1

CDR3 DNA: TGTGCCAGCAGCTTCCCGGGACAACGAGAGACCCAGTACTTC
CDR3 protein: CASSFPGQRETQYF
D gene: NA
V gene: TRBV5-4
clone size: NA
J gene: TRBJ2-5

CDR3 DNA: TGCAGCGTTGAAGTTGGCAGAGCCTACGAGCAGTACTTC
CDR3 protein: CSVEVGRAYEQYF
D gene: NA
V gene: TRBV29-1
clone size: NA
J gene: TRBJ2-7

CDR3 DNA: TGTGCCAGCAGCGGGGACAGGGTCTACCCTCACTATGGCTACACCTTC
CDR3 protein: CASSGDRVYPHYGYTF
D gene: TRBD1
V gene: TRBV28
clone size: NA
J gene: TRBJ1-2

CDR3 DNA: TGTGCCAGCAGTTACTCGATTCCCGGGAACGAGCAGTACTTC
CDR3 protein: CASSYSIPGNEQYF
D gene: NA
V gene: TRBV6-6
clone size: NA
J gene: TRBJ2-7

CDR3 DNA: TGCGCCAGCAGCTTGGCGGGACAGGGGAATTATGGCTACACCTTC
CDR3 protein: CASSLAGQGNYGYTF
D gene: TRBD1
V gene: TRBV5-1
clone size: NA
J gene: TRBJ1-2

CDR3 DNA: TGCAGCGATATACGAAGCTACAATGAGCAGTTCTTC
CDR3 protein: CSDIRSYNEQFF
D gene: NA
V gene: TRBV29-1
clone size: NA
J gene: TRBJ2-1

CDR3 DNA: TGTGCCAGCAGCGCATTAACCGGGGAGCAGTACTTC
CDR3 protein: CASSALTGEQYF
D gene: NA
V gene: TRBV9
clone size: NA
J gene: TRBJ2-7

CDR3 DNA: TGTGCCAGCAGCTTGACTAGCGGGGCCTACAATGAGCAGTTCTTC
CDR3 protein: CASSLTSGAYNEQFF
D gene: TRBD2
V gene: TRBV7-3
clone size: NA
J gene: TRBJ2-1

CDR3 DNA: TGTGCCAGCAGCTTAAACCAGGGCTCCTACGAGCAGTACTTC
CDR3 protein: CASSLNQGSYEQYF
D gene: NA
V gene: TRBV13
clone size: NA
J gene: TRBJ2-7

CDR3 DNA: TGTGCCATCAGTGGAGGGTCCGAGACCCAGTACTTC
CDR3 protein: CAISGGSETQYF
D gene: NA
V gene: TRBV10-3
clone size: NA
J gene: TRBJ2-5

CDR3 DNA: TGTGCCAGCTCACCACCCGGGACAGGGAATGAAAAACTGTTTTTT
CDR3 protein: CASSPPGTGNEKLFF
D gene: TRBD1
V gene: TRBV18
clone size: NA
J gene: TRBJ1-4

CDR3 DNA: TGTGCCAGCAGCGAAGGGGGGTACACAGATACGCAGTATTTT
CDR3 protein: CASSEGGYTDTQYF
D gene: NA
V gene: TRBV6-4
clone size: NA
J gene: TRBJ2-3

CDR3 DNA: TGTGCCAGCAGTTTAGGGGGTCCTCGGGAAGAGCAGTACTTC
CDR3 protein: CASSLGGPREEQYF
D gene: NA
V gene: TRBV28
clone size: few
J gene: TRBJ2-7

CDR3 DNA: TGTGCCAGCAGCTCCACCCTTGGGGAATCAGGGTGGGGCCGCGGCTACACCTTC
CDR3 protein: CASSSTLGESGWGRGYTF
D gene: NA
V gene: TRBV7-9
clone size: NA
J gene: TRBJ1-2

CDR3 DNA: TGTGCCAGCAGTGGTTCTAGCGGGAGTCGAGAGACCCAGTACTTC
CDR3 protein: CASSGSSGSRETQYF
D gene: TRBD2
V gene: TRBV2
clone size: once
J gene: TRBJ2-5